The subject of this entry is one T cell receptor beta chain. Its antigen is as yet unknown. Genomic DNA served as template for TCR beta VDJ and CDR3 profiling. TCRdb reprocessed the reads via MiXCR and lists one record per CDR3 protein. The data hold 150,000 to 200,000 distinct CDR3 sequences, with roughly 48% observed a single time. These data originate in a study of CD8+CD57+ T cells in acquired aplastic anemia. Whole-study context: Each DNA sample taken from sorted CD4+ and CD8+ cells came to roughly 3.5 ug on average. Study-level findings and limits: Statistical testing detected no significant gap in CD8+ Simpson's diversity between patients and controls. Comparison of patients with controls identified approximately 28 shared CD8+ CDR3 sequences.

The authors sequenced patients whose flow cytometry had shown CD8+CD57+ cell expansion. There were no patients without severe acquired aplastic anemia. Germline CDR1 is SNHLY and CDR2 is FYNNEI. The trim removed 5 bases at V and 5 bases at J, leaving 5 bases unmatched. CDR3 length: 13 amino acids. The source of this sequence is a human donor with aplastic anemia. The sample taken for sequencing was sorted CD4+, CD8+, or CD8+CD57+ T cells (not recorded which) from PBMCs. This rearrangement joins TRBV2 to TRBJ2-5; 7 bases align to TRBD2. CDR3 nucleotides: TGTGCCAGCAGTCCTCTCGGGGGGGAGACCCAGTACTTC. Translated, it gives CASSPLGGETQYF. Filled out from reference TRBV2 and TRBJ2-5, the complete variable domain reads EPEVTQTPSHQVTQMGQEVILRCVPISNHLYFYWYRQILGQKVEFLVSFYNNEISEKSEIFDDQFSVERPDGSNFTLKIRSTKLEDSAMYFCASSPLGGETQYFGPGTRLLVL.